Presented here are 21 T cell receptor beta chains from one specimen sequenced in a study of human T cells and chemical hapten exposure (dated by TCRdb to the early 2020s). The time point label, read with the paper, signifies: patch test 1, 2 weeks after DPC sensitization. The treatment or condition label of this sample denotes: therapeutic diphenylcyclopropenone sensitization with weekly scalp DPC. The library was prepared using RACE. The reads were generated on a NextSeq 500. TCRdb trimmed public reads at Q25 via fastp, called clones via MiXCR and kept in-frame beta chains. Every entry covers one CDR3 protein and lists the most common genes and DNA from its rows. The sample table lists around 99,000 distinct CDR3 sequences, over 10% of them with a count of one. The ten largest account for approximately 2.1% of the sample. The material was whole blood, obtained in connection with sensitization to the hapten diphenylcyclopropenone (DPC). The origin of the receptors is a woman aged 35 to 49 with alopecia areata. Some clones in this sample may be carry-over from other donors' samples.

The gene calls are TRBV7-9 and TRBJ2-2, with D hard to call. CDR1 SEHNR and CDR2 FQNEAQ come from the germline V gene (reference sequence). The V end was cut by 2 bases, the J end by 5 bases, with 6 bases between. The CDR3 runs to 13 residues. Here the CDR3 reads CASSLFGTGELFF. CDR3 in DNA: TGTGCCAGCAGCTTATTCGGGACCGGGGAGCTGTTTTTT. Based on the CDR3 plus reference TRBV7-9 and TRBJ2-2, the full variable domain is DTGVSQNPRHKITKRGQNVTFRCDPISEHNRLYWYRQTLGQGPEFLTYFQNEAQLEKSRLLSDRFSAERPKGSFSTLEIQRTEQGDSAMYLCASSLFGTGELFFGEGSRLTVL.

This clonotype was picked up many times. This sequence joins TRBV29-1 and TRBJ2-1, with 7 bases aligning to TRBD1. CDR3 length: 13 amino acids. Germline assignment: CDR1 SQVTM and CDR2 ANQGSEA. The V and J ends lost 6 bases and 6 bases, in that order; junction bases with no gene match: 8. The CDR3 coding sequence is TGCAGCGTGAACCACGGGACAGTCAATGAGCAGTTCTTC. Translation gives CSVNHGTVNEQFF.

The table lists this clonotype with a few counts. The V call is TRBV29-1, the J call TRBJ1-6, with TRBD1 matching over 10 bases. In germline, CDR1 is SQVTM, CDR2 ANQGSEA. The CDR3 is 14 residues long. V shed 5 bases and J 7 bases; nucleotides not matched to a gene: 5. CDR3 loop: CSVRQGQGNSPLHF. The CDR3 coding sequence is TGCAGCGTTCGACAGGGACAGGGGAATTCACCCCTCCACTTT.

This clonotype has more than one count but fewer than ten. This sequence joins TRBV2 and TRBJ2-7; the D is unclear. Germline CDR1 SNHLY, CDR2 FYNNEI. V was clipped by 7 bases and J by 1 base, with 14 bases between them. The length of the CDR3 is 14 residues. CDR3 nucleotides: TGTGCCAGCACTGAGTCAGTTTTGTCCTACGAGCAGTACTTC. Encoded protein: CASTESVLSYEQYF.

This clonotype was seen more than once but under ten times. The chain links TRBV5-1 to TRBJ1-1; possible D gene TRBD1, 5 bases. This CDR3 comprises 14 residues. CDR1 SGHRS and CDR2 YFSETQ come from the germline V gene. The V and J ends lost 5 bases and 4 bases respectively, with 15 bases between them. Here the CDR3 reads CASRDTKVTTEAFF. DNA of the CDR3: TGCGCCAGCAGGGACACGAAGGTTACCACTGAAGCTTTCTTT.

This clonotype was counted only a few times. The chain couples TRBV18 to TRBJ2-1; the match to TRBD1 covers 9 bases. Losses at the gene ends were 4 bases for V and 10 bases for J; bases not matched to a gene: 5. The CDR3 consists of 13 residues. Germline loops: CDR1 KGHSH, CDR2 LQKENI. The CDR3 loop reads CASSRDRVGEQFF. The CDR3 DNA is TGTGCCAGCTCACGGGACAGGGTCGGCGAGCAGTTCTTC.

The rearrangement links TRBV6-2 or TRBV6-3 to TRBJ2-7; 8 nucleotides align to TRBD2. V shed 8 bases and J 0 bases; nucleotides not matched to a gene: 15. Germline CDR1 and CDR2: MNHEY and SVGEGT. This CDR3 contains 17 residues. CDR3 sequence: CASSSGRGELYSYEQYF. DNA for the CDR3: TGTGCCAGCTCCTCCGGGAGGGGCGAACTATACTCCTACGAGCAGTACTTC.

J is TRBJ1-3 and V is TRBV29-1; D remains ambiguous. The germline V and J ends were trimmed by 7 bases and 2 bases, with 12 bases remaining between them. Germline V gene data show CDR1 as SQVTM and CDR2 as ANQGSEA. CDR3 length equals 13 residues. CDR3 sequence reads: CSAMPGPGNTIYF. The CDR3 DNA sequence: TGCAGCGCCATGCCTGGCCCTGGAAACACCATATATTTT.

This clonotype was detected many times. V and J are TRBV9 and TRBJ2-2, with D perhaps matching TRBD1 (6 bases). Trimming stripped 2 bases from V and 6 bases from J, with 11 bases between. This CDR3 has 14 amino acids. CDR1 SGDLS and CDR2 YYNGEE come from the germline V gene. The CDR3 here is CASSVTGTPGELFF. For the CDR3, the DNA is TGTGCCAGCAGCGTGACCGGGACACCCGGGGAGCTGTTTTTT.

This clonotype was counted between two and nine times. V gene TRBV2 combines with J gene TRBJ2-6, with D perhaps TRBD1 (6 bases). Deletions cut 3 bases from V and 3 bases from J, with 9 bases between. Germline lookup yields CDR1 SNHLY and CDR2 FYNNEI. The CDR3 covers 15 residues. The CDR3 sequence: CASSDQGHGANVLTF. The CDR3 DNA follows: TGTGCCAGCAGTGATCAGGGGCATGGGGCCAACGTCCTGACTTTC. The full variable domain, its missing parts supplied by reference TRBV2 and TRBJ2-6, is EPEVTQTPSHQVTQMGQEVILRCVPISNHLYFYWYRQILGQKVEFLVSFYNNEISEKSEIFDDQFSVERPDGSNFTLKIRSTKLEDSAMYFCASSDQGHGANVLTFGAGSRLTVL.

As for this clonotype: This may arise from a read error, as a much more abundant clone is one base away. The gene calls are TRBV7-6 and TRBJ2-4; 7 bases are a match to TRBD2. Germline CDR1 SGHVS, CDR2 FNYEAQ. CDR3 length: 15 residues. The CDR3 reads CVSSLDGGAKNIQYF. CDR3 sequence (DNA): TGTGTCAGCAGCCTCGACGGGGGGGCCAAAAACATTCAGTACTTC. Variable domain in full (rest from reference TRBV7-6 and TRBJ2-4): GAGVSQSPRYKVTKRGQDVALRCDPISGHVSLYWYRQALGQGPEFLTYFNYEAQQDKSGLPNDRFSAERPEGSISTLTIQRTEQRDSAMYRCVSSLDGGAKNIQYFGAGTRLSVL.

This chain connects TRBV24-1 to TRBJ1-5, with D hard to call. Germline loops: CDR1 KGHDR, CDR2 SFDVKD. The CDR3 loop spans 14 amino acids. Trimming shortened V by 4 bases and J by 0 bases, and 6 bases separated the two germline ends. The CDR3 DNA is TGTGCCACCAGTGACCTTAGTAGCAATCAGCCCCAGCATTTT. Its translation: CATSDLSSNQPQHF.

This clonotype has more than one count but fewer than ten. The chain recombines TRBV20-1 with TRBJ1-5; TRBD1 aligns across 7 bases. In germline, CDR1 is DFQATT, CDR2 SNEGSKA (reference sequence). The V and J ends lost 0 bases and 0 bases, in that order; junction bases with no gene match: 11. The CDR3 loop spans 18 amino acids. In DNA form, the CDR3 reads TGCAGTGCTAGAGATAGCGGGGGGACAGTTTATAGCAATCAGCCCCAGCATTTT. Protein product: CSARDSGGTVYSNQPQHF.

V gene TRBV12-3 or TRBV12-4 combines with J gene TRBJ1-3, with unresolved D. The CDR3 is 14 amino acids. V was trimmed by 7 bases and J by 2 bases, leaving 12 bases between them. The CDR3 coding sequence is TGTGCCAGCACTCCTCTGGGGACTGGAAACACCATATATTTT. Amino acids: CASTPLGTGNTIYF.

The rearrangement links TRBV7-2 to TRBJ2-3; 8 nucleotides match TRBD2. V lost 6 bases to trimming and J lost 5 bases; unmatched junction nucleotides: 19. Germline V CDR1 and CDR2: SGHTA, FQGNSA. The CDR3 loop spans 18 amino acids. The CDR3 spells CASSNRPAGDFYRDTQYF. CDR3 nucleotide sequence: TGTGCCAGCAGTAATAGACCAGCGGGAGACTTTTACCGAGATACGCAGTATTTT. The variable domain in full, with the rest retrieved from reference TRBV7-2 and TRBJ2-3, is GAGVSQSPSNKVTEKGKDVELRCDPISGHTALYWYRQSLGQGLEFLIYFQGNSAPDKSGLPSDRFSAERTGGSVSTLTIQRTQQEDSAVYLCASSNRPAGDFYRDTQYFGPGTRLTVL.

This clonotype was counted between two and nine times. The chain couples TRBV7-6 to TRBJ2-4; D gene ambiguous. Germline V gene lookup returns CDR1 SGHVS and CDR2 FNYEAQ. V dropped 1 base and J dropped 2 bases, with 9 bases sitting between them. This CDR3 has 15 residues. DNA of the CDR3: TGTGCCAGCAGCTTAGGGCCCGGACCCAAAAACATTCAGTACTTC. The encoded protein is CASSLGPGPKNIQYF.

This clonotype has more than one count but fewer than ten. CDR3 amino acids: CSASGLGLGTYEQYF. CDR3 DNA: TGCAGTGCTAGTGGTTTAGGACTAGGTACCTACGAGCAGTACTTC. The chain recombines TRBV20-1 with TRBJ2-7; 7 bases are a match to TRBD2. V lost 3 bases to trimming and J lost 2 bases; unmatched junction nucleotides: 10. Germline V CDR1 and CDR2: DFQATT, SNEGSKA (reference sequence). The length of the CDR3 is 15 residues.

This chain connects TRBV5-1 to TRBJ2-1; D remains unclear. Trimming took off 0 bases at V and 8 bases at J, with 12 bases between the two ends. The CDR3 consists of 14 residues. Germline V gives CDR1 SGHRS, CDR2 YFSETQ. CDR3 residues: CASSLGRPRDEQFF. The CDR3 DNA reads TGCGCCAGCAGCTTGGGTCGTCCTCGGGATGAGCAGTTCTTC.

This clonotype was seen at least ten times. The chain recombines TRBV10-3 with TRBJ2-1; 14 nucleotides match TRBD2. The CDR3 length is 14 residues. The ends lost 6 bases at V and 7 bases at J; junction bases unmatched: 2. CDR1 and CDR2 (germline): ENHRY, SYGVKD. The DNA for the CDR3 is TGTGCCATCAGGGGGACTAGCGGGGGTAATGAGCAGTTCTTC. It yields the protein CAIRGTSGGNEQFF.

The chain has TRBV2 and TRBJ1-6; the D gene is possibly TRBD1 (5 bases). Germline CDR1 reads SNHLY; CDR2 reads FYNNEI. The V end lost 1 base, the J end lost 10 bases, and 11 bases lay between the germline ends. CDR3 length: 14 amino acids. Here the CDR3 reads CASSEGPGNSPLHF. In DNA, the CDR3 is TGTGCCAGCAGTGAAGGTCCAGGGAACTCACCCCTCCACTTT. The variable domain in full, with the rest retrieved from reference TRBV2 and TRBJ1-6, is EPEVTQTPSHQVTQMGQEVILRCVPISNHLYFYWYRQILGQKVEFLVSFYNNEISEKSEIFDDQFSVERPDGSNFTLKIRSTKLEDSAMYFCASSEGPGNSPLHFGNGTRLTVT.

The sample holds many counts of this clonotype. V gene TRBV6-6 combines with J gene TRBJ2-3, with 7 bases fitting TRBD1. After removal of 4 bases from V and 2 bases from J, the junction contained 9 bases not matched to a gene. Germline V gives CDR1 MNHNY, CDR2 SVGAGI (reference sequence). This CDR3 has 16 residues. CDR3 region: CASSFRVGGLTDTQYF. CDR3 in DNA: TGTGCCAGCAGTTTCCGCGTAGGGGGCCTCACAGATACGCAGTATTTT.